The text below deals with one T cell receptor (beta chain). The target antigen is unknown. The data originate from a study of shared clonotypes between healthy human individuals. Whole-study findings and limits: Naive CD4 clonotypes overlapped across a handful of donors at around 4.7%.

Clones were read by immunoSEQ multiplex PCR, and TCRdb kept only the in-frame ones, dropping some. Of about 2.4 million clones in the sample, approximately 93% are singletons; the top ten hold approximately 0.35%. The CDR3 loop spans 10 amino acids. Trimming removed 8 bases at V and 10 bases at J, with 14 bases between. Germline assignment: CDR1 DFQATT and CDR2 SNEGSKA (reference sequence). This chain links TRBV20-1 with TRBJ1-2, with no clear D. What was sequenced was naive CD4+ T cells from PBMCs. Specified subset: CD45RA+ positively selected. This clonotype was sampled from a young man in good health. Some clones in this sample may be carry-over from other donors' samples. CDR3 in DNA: TGCAGTTTCGGACCTATCTCCTACACCTTC. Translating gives CSFGPISYTF.